These 19 T cell receptor beta chains originate from one sample sequenced in a study of T cell clones after liver transplantation. Assay: immunoSEQ multiplex PCR; the TCRdb copy retains only in-frame clones and omits some. The sample shows about 11,000 clones, over 55% of them seen only once. The source was CD4+ T cells from blood, collected nearly 33 months after liver transplant. The receptors were sampled from a human patient who received a liver transplant. These T cells may partly come from the graft donor.

The rearrangement uses TRBV28 and TRBJ2-3; 11 bases are shared with TRBD2. Germline V gives CDR1 MDHEN, CDR2 SYDVKM. This CDR3 is 16 amino acids long. After removal of 2 bases from V and 5 bases from J, the junction contained 6 bases not matched to a gene. CDR3 protein: CASSLIAGGRVDTQYF. The CDR3 DNA reads TGTGCCAGCAGTTTAATAGCGGGAGGGCGGGTAGATACGCAGTATTTT.

The chain has TRBV25-1 and TRBJ2-3, with 7 positions matching TRBD1. The CDR3 spans 16 residues. CDR1 and CDR2 (germline): MGHDK, SYGVNS. Trimming at V came to 5 bases and at J to 5 bases, leaving 13 bases not matched to a gene. CDR3 sequence: CASSRSGTAKGDTQYF. For the CDR3, the DNA is TGTGCCAGCAGTAGATCCGGGACAGCCAAGGGAGATACGCAGTATTTT. Full variable domain (remainder filled in from reference TRBV25-1 and TRBJ2-3): EADIYQTPRYLVIGTGKKITLECSQTMGHDKMYWYQQDPGMELHLIHYSYGVNSTEKGDLSSESTVSRIRTEHFPLTLESARPSHTSQYLCASSRSGTAKGDTQYFGPGTRLTVL.

The J gene is TRBJ2-2, the V gene TRBV9; no clear D. Looked up from germline, CDR1 is SGDLS and CDR2 is YYNGEE. V lost 2 bases, J lost 4 bases, and 9 bases lay in between. There are 14 residues in the CDR3. CDR3 sequence: CASSVRGTTGELFF. The CDR3 nucleotides read TGTGCCAGCAGCGTCAGAGGTACCACCGGGGAGCTGTTTTTT.

The chain has TRBV19 and TRBJ1-5, with D possibly TRBD1 on 5 matching bases. V was cut by 8 bases and J by 0 bases, with 8 bases left in between. The CDR3 covers 13 residues. Germline V gene data show CDR1 as LNHDA and CDR2 as SQIVND (reference sequence). The CDR3 region is CASSQGSNQPQHF. CDR3 bases: TGTGCCAGTTCTCAGGGTAGCAATCAGCCCCAGCATTTT.

V usage is TRBV27 and J usage is TRBJ2-2; D is undetermined. This CDR3 contains 13 residues. Deletions cut 2 bases from V and 4 bases from J, with 5 bases between. The germline gives CDR1 MNHEY, CDR2 SMNVEV (reference sequence). In nucleotides, the CDR3 is TGTGCCAGCAGTTTACCCAGCACCGGGGAGCTGTTTTTT. This gives the protein CASSLPSTGELFF.

This chain uses TRBV5-4 with TRBJ2-7, with 10 bases lining up with TRBD1. V lost 3 bases to trimming and J lost 2 bases; unmatched junction nucleotides: 2. CDR3 length: 14 amino acids. Looked up from germline, CDR1 is SGHNT and CDR2 is YYREEE (reference sequence). The CDR3 nucleotides read TGTGCCAGCAGCTCCGGGACAGGGGCCTACGAGCAGTACTTC. Translation: CASSSGTGAYEQYF.

The rearrangement links TRBV6-6 to TRBJ2-7; 8 bases fit TRBD2. V trimming: 0 bases; J trimming: 2 bases; junction bases outside the gene matches: 0. The length of the CDR3 is 14 residues. Germline assignment: CDR1 MNHNY and CDR2 SVGAGI (reference sequence). In DNA form, the CDR3 reads TGTGCCAGCAGTTACTCGACTAGCGCCTACGAGCAGTACGTC. Residues: CASSYSTSAYEQYV.

The chain employs TRBV13 and TRBJ2-7, with D possibly being TRBD2 (5 bases). V lost 1 base, J lost 2 bases, and 9 bases lay in between. This CDR3 spans 14 amino acids. Germline-derived CDR1 and CDR2 are PRHDT and FYEKMQ (reference sequence). CDR3 bases: TGTGCCAGCAGCTTAGCGGGGATACCCTACGAGCAGTACGTC. Translating gives CASSLAGIPYEQYV.

The J gene is TRBJ2-3, the V gene TRBV28; D is undetermined. The V end was cut by 7 bases, the J end by 2 bases, with 13 bases between. Germline V gene sequence: CDR1 MDHEN, CDR2 SYDVKM. CDR3 size: 14 residues. The CDR3 nucleotides are TGTGCCAGCAACCCGAGTGGTTCCACAGATACGCAGTATTTT. Protein sequence: CASNPSGSTDTQYF.

CDR3: CASSGGLYTDTQYF. In DNA, the CDR3 is TGTGCCAGCAGCGGGGGGCTATACACAGATACGCAGTATTTT. V and J are TRBV9 and TRBJ2-3, with D perhaps TRBD1 (6 bases). This CDR3 has 14 residues. The ends were cut back, 3 bases at V and 2 bases at J, with 10 bases in the middle. Germline CDR1 is SGDLS and CDR2 is YYNGEE.

The gene calls are TRBV11-2 and TRBJ1-3, with TRBD1 as a possible D gene (6 bases). CDR3 length: 14 residues. V was pared by 6 bases and J by 5 bases, with 14 bases between. Germline CDR1 reads SGHAT; CDR2 reads FQNNGV. The CDR3 nucleotides read TGTGCCAGCAGGGACGCAGGGGTTAGAAACACCATATATTTT. The encoded protein is CASRDAGVRNTIYF.

This clone was found a few times. The chain couples TRBV6-4 to TRBJ2-3; TRBD1 matches at 10 bases. Germline V gene data show CDR1 as MRHNA and CDR2 as SNTAGT. V lost 4 bases to trimming and J lost 3 bases; unmatched junction nucleotides: 4. This CDR3 is 15 amino acids long. This chain's CDR3 is CASSAGTGETDTQYF. The CDR3 coding sequence is TGTGCCAGCAGTGCCGGGACAGGGGAGACAGATACGCAGTATTTT.

This clone was observed once. This chain joins TRBV6-5 and TRBJ2-5; 8 nucleotides line up with TRBD1. V shed 1 base, J shed 3 bases, and the junction held 4 bases outside the gene matches. The CDR3 contains 15 residues. Germline lookup yields CDR1 MNHEY and CDR2 SVGAGI. DNA of the CDR3: TGTGCCAGCAGTTACTTCTCAGGGGGCGAAGAGACCCAGTACTTC. Protein product: CASSYFSGGEETQYF.

By sample fraction, this clone is medium-sized. The chain links TRBV5-6 to TRBJ2-7, with 8 bases identical to TRBD1. The CDR3 extends over 13 amino acids. Germline CDR1 is SGHDT and CDR2 is YYEEEE. The J segment lost 2 bases and the V segment lost 3 bases, leaving 1 base of the junction unmatched. The CDR3 loop reads CASSSDRAYEQYF. Written as DNA, the CDR3 is TGTGCCAGCAGCTCGGACAGGGCCTACGAGCAGTACTTC.

This clone was picked up a small number of times. The genes are TRBV5-1 and TRBJ2-1; 7 nucleotides line up with TRBD1. The germline CDR1 and CDR2 sequences are SGHRS and YFSETQ. J lost 3 bases, V lost 0 bases, and 9 bases had no gene match. The CDR3 sequence is 17 residues long. DNA for the CDR3: TGCGCCAGCAGCTTGGCGGCAGGGGGTTTTGGCTACAATGAGCAGTTCTTC. Amino acid sequence: CASSLAAGGFGYNEQFF.

The chain recombines TRBV28 with TRBJ2-7; TRBD2 might be the D (6 bases). The V end lost 2 bases, the J end lost 0 bases, and 23 bases lay between the germline ends. This CDR3 contains 19 residues. Germline V gene data show CDR1 as MDHEN and CDR2 as SYDVKM. The CDR3 DNA is TGTGCCAGCAGTTTAAGGGGCCTAGCGACTAAAACGTACTCCTACGAGCAGTACGTC. Its protein is CASSLRGLATKTYSYEQYV.

V and J are TRBV5-8 and TRBJ2-4, with TRBD2 matching over 10 bases. Germline values: CDR1 SGHTS, CDR2 YDEGEE. The junction had 7 bases not matched to a gene; V was cut back by 1 base and J by 3 bases. This CDR3 spans 17 amino acids. CDR3 sequence: CASSLRLAGVDKNIQYF. CDR3 nucleotide sequence: TGTGCCAGCAGCTTGCGGCTAGCGGGGGTGGACAAAAACATTCAGTACTTC.

The chain links TRBV6-6 to TRBJ2-1; D assignment may be TRBD1 or TRBD2 (5 bases each). Trimming shortened V by 8 bases and J by 4 bases, and 15 bases separated the two germline ends. Germline values: CDR1 MNHNY, CDR2 SVGAGI (reference sequence). The CDR3 is made up of 14 amino acids. DNA for the CDR3: TGTGCCAGCGGAAACCGGGACGGTTACAATGAGCAGTTCTTC. Translated, it gives CASGNRDGYNEQFF.

By its share, this clone is medium-sized. V usage is TRBV19 and J usage is TRBJ1-1; D not certain. V was trimmed by 7 bases and J by 7 bases, leaving 13 bases between them. The CDR3 is 12 residues long. Germline CDR1 and CDR2: LNHDA and SQIVND (reference sequence). The CDR3 reads CASTNLFLEAFF. The CDR3 DNA reads as TGTGCCAGTACCAACCTCTTTCTTGAAGCTTTCTTT.